This T cell receptor beta chain was documented in a study of blood T cell repertoires in COVID-19. This clone has just a few counts. How the authors handled the data: For nucleated cells, counts were estimated from reference gene primer amplification. The data were produced by immunoSEQ multiplex PCR, yet TCRdb's version contains in-frame clones alone and is incomplete. That table supplies the V and J calls and clone size; D and trimming were determined from the DNA. The sample lists approximately 250,000 clones, about 88% occurring once. Trimming cost V 5 bases and J 5 bases; bases outside gene matches: 5. Germline values: CDR1 MNHEY, CDR2 SVGAGI. The CDR3 has 13 residues.

The rearrangement uses TRBV6-5 and TRBJ2-7; the match to TRBD1 covers 8 bases. The source is a woman in her 70s with COVID-19, enrolled during active disease. Specimen: peripheral blood. The CDR3 DNA reads as TGTGCCAGCAGTAAGGACAGGGCCAACGAGCAGTACTTC. Translated: CASSKDRANEQYF.